These T cell receptor beta chains were read from a single sample in a study of identical twins. One entry per CDR3 protein results from TCRdb running MiXCR on the 5' RACE reads. In the table there are more than 1.5 million distinct CDR3 sequences, roughly a third of which are singletons. Sequenced sample: cord blood. These receptors originate from a newborn girl in good health. The CDR3 runs from the conserved cysteine through the conserved F or W. Each record gives: V gene, D gene, J gene, CDR3 length, CDR3 protein. The D gene is left open where the match is weak.

V: TRBV12-3/TRBV12-4
D: TRBD1
J: TRBJ2-5
length: 15
CDR3: CASSLGQGGWKTQYF

V: TRBV25-1
D: TRBD2
J: TRBJ2-5
length: 13
CDR3: CASSEWGGNEQYF

V: TRBV5-1
D: -
J: TRBJ2-1
length: 13
CDR3: CASSSSSYDEQFF

V: TRBV18
D: TRBD2
J: -
length: 13
CDR3: CASSRTSAYEQFF

V: TRBV6-1
D: -
J: TRBJ1-2
length: 14
CDR3: CASSEAGGYYGYTF

V: TRBV6-6
D: -
J: TRBJ1-4
length: 15
CDR3: CASSYIGPTGEKLFF

V: TRBV7-2
D: TRBD1
J: TRBJ2-4
length: 15
CDR3: CASSLGTGGIDIQYF

V: TRBV5-4
D: -
J: TRBJ2-3
length: 17
CDR3: CASSRSPSIDSTDTQYF

V: TRBV4-2
D: -
J: TRBJ2-5
length: 15
CDR3: CASSGRTSGDNEQYF

V: TRBV12-3/TRBV12-4
D: -
J: TRBJ1-2
length: 11
CDR3: CASGLTGGYTF

V: TRBV11-2
D: TRBD2
J: TRBJ2-1
length: 15
CDR3: CASSFPGGRVQEQFF

V: TRBV4-1
D: -
J: TRBJ1-1
length: 14
CDR3: CASSQVGKGTEAFF

V: TRBV4-2
D: -
J: TRBJ1-4
length: 14
CDR3: CASSQADSNEKLFF

V: TRBV25-1
D: -
J: TRBJ1-4
length: 15
CDR3: CASSEYGTTNEKLFF

V: TRBV10-3
D: -
J: TRBJ2-7
length: 15
CDR3: CAISDYPDFTYEQYF

V: TRBV20-1
D: -
J: TRBJ1-5
length: 11
CDR3: CSARENQPQHF

V: TRBV20-1
D: -
J: TRBJ2-3
length: 15
CDR3: CSARFGTGGTDTQYF

V: TRBV2
D: -
J: TRBJ1-1
length: 11
CDR3: CAGVERTEAFF

V: TRBV13
D: TRBD2
J: TRBJ2-3
length: 14
CDR3: CASSLLAAVYTQSF

V: TRBV12-3/TRBV12-4
D: TRBD2
J: TRBJ2-1
length: 15
CDR3: CTSSPTSGSYNEQFF

V: TRBV12-3/TRBV12-4
D: TRBD1
J: TRBJ2-3
length: 14
CDR3: CASSPRTGADTQYF

V: TRBV10-3
D: TRBD1
J: TRBJ2-7
length: 13
CDR3: CAISQTTGYEQYF

V: TRBV4-2
D: -
J: TRBJ1-4
length: 13
CDR3: CASSPKFGEKLFF

V: TRBV6-5
D: TRBD1
J: TRBJ2-3
length: 16
CDR3: CASSQRTGTGTDTQYF

V: TRBV6-1
D: TRBD2
J: TRBJ2-1
length: 15
CDR3: CASSVLAVSYNEQFF

V: TRBV7-2
D: TRBD1
J: TRBJ1-1
length: 14
CDR3: CASSLTQGGTEAFF

V: TRBV12-3/TRBV12-4
D: TRBD1
J: TRBJ1-2
length: 13
CDR3: CASSPGTGRGYTF

V: TRBV7-2
D: -
J: TRBJ2-3
length: 15
CDR3: CASSTSGFSTDTQYF

V: TRBV5-6
D: -
J: TRBJ1-4
length: 15
CDR3: CASSLLRGPEEKLFF

V: TRBV5-5
D: -
J: TRBJ1-5
length: 14
CDR3: CASSLRISDQPQHF

V: TRBV20-1
D: -
J: TRBJ1-5
length: 14
CDR3: CSAPTLDRNQPQHF

V: TRBV5-1
D: TRBD1
J: TRBJ1-1
length: 15
CDR3: CASSYTGGLNTEAFF

V: TRBV7-9
D: TRBD1
J: TRBJ1-1
length: 15
CDR3: CASSYRDRDNTEAFF

V: TRBV4-1
D: -
J: TRBJ2-7
length: 16
CDR3: CASSPVLGTERYEQYF

V: TRBV12-3/TRBV12-4
D: -
J: -
length: 14
CDR3: CASSFWDLSYEQYF

V: TRBV9
D: TRBD2
J: TRBJ2-1
length: 17
CDR3: CASSVDIRTSGGNEQFF

V: TRBV25-1
D: TRBD1
J: TRBJ2-7
length: 16
CDR3: CASSALPRDRPSEQYF

V: TRBV12-3/TRBV12-4
D: TRBD2
J: TRBJ2-1
length: 13
CDR3: CASTSGSYNEQFF

V: TRBV6-1
D: -
J: TRBJ1-2
length: 16
CDR3: CASSEAFQGWGYGYTF

V: TRBV20-1
D: TRBD1
J: TRBJ1-1
length: 13
CDR3: CSAKRTGSPEAFF

V: TRBV28
D: TRBD1
J: TRBJ1-6
length: 16
CDR3: CATLAGTGKLRSPLHF

V: TRBV12-3/TRBV12-4
D: -
J: TRBJ2-1
length: 17
CDR3: CASSFLWGQRLYNEQFF

V: TRBV2
D: TRBD1
J: TRBJ2-7
length: 14
CDR3: CASSEVPGGYEQYF

V: TRBV20-1
D: -
J: TRBJ1-2
length: 13
CDR3: CSARAGRNYGYTF

V: TRBV12-5
D: -
J: TRBJ1-5
length: 11
CDR3: CASGFHQPQHF

V: TRBV20-1
D: TRBD1
J: TRBJ1-2
length: 11
CDR3: CSARQGVGYTF

V: TRBV21-1
D: -
J: TRBJ1-5
length: 18
CDR3: CASSKVGRRAISNQPQHF

V: TRBV5-1
D: -
J: -
length: 13
CDR3: CASNSLASYEQYF

V: TRBV6-1
D: TRBD1
J: TRBJ1-2
length: 14
CDR3: CASSEPARGDGYTF

V: TRBV10-3
D: -
J: TRBJ1-2
length: 15
CDR3: CAISEAGDGSYGYTF

V: TRBV20-1
D: -
J: -
length: 11
CDR3: CSASSTYEQYF

V: TRBV7-8
D: -
J: TRBJ1-5
length: 14
CDR3: CASSLRDRGQPQHF

V: TRBV5-1
D: TRBD2
J: TRBJ2-1
length: 17
CDR3: CASSSRLAGDIGGEQFF

V: TRBV6-5
D: -
J: TRBJ1-4
length: 16
CDR3: CASSYSEASANEKLFF

V: TRBV20-1
D: TRBD1
J: TRBJ2-7
length: 14
CDR3: CSATTRDRPYEQYF